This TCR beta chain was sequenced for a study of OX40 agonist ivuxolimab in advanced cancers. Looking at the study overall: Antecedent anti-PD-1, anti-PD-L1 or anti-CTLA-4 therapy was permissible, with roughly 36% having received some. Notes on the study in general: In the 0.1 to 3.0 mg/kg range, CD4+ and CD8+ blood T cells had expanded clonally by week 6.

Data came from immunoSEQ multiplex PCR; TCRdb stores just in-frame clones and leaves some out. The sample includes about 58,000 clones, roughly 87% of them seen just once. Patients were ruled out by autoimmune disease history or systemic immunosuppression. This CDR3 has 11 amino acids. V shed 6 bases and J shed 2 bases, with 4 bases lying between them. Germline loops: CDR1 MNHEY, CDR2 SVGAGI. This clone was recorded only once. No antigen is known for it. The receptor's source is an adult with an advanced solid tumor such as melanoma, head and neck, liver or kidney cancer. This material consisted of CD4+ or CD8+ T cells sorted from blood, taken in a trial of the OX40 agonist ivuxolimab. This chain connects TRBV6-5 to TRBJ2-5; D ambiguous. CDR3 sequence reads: CASRQQETQYF. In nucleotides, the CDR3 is TGTGCCAGCAGGCAACAAGAGACCCAGTACTTC.